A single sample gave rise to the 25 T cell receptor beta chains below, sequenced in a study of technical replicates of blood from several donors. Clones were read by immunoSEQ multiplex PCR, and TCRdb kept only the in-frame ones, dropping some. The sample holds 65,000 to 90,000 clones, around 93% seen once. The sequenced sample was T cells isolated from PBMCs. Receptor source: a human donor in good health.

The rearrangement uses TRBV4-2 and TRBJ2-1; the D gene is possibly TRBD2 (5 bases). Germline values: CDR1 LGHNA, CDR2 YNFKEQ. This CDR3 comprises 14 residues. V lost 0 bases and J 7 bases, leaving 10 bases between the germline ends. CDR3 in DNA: TGTGCCAGCAGCCAAGAGAGAGGGCGTAATGAGCAGTTCTTC. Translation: CASSQERGRNEQFF.

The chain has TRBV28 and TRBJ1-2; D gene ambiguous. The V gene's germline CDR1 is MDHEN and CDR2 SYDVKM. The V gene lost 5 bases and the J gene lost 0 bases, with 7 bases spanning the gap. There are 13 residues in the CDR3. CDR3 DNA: TGTGCCAGCAGTGCCGGTCCTAACTATGGCTACACCTTC. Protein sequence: CASSAGPNYGYTF.

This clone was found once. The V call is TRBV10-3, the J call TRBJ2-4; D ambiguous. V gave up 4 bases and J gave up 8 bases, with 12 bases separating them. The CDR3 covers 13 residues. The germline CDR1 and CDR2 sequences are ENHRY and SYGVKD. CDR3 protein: CAISADWPDIQYF. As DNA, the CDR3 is TGTGCCATCAGTGCCGACTGGCCGGACATTCAGTACTTC.

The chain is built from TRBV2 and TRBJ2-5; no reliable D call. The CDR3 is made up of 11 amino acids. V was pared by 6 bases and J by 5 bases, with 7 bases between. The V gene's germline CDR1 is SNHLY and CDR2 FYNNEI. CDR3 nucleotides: TGTGCCAGCAGCCCCCGGGAGACCCAGTACTTC. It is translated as CASSPRETQYF.

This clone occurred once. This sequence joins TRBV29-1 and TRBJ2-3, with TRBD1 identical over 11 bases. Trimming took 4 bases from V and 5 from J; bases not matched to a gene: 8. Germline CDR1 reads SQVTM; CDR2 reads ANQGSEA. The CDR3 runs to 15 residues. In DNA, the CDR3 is TGCAGCGTTGGTCGGACAGGGGGCCAGGGAGATACGCAGTATTTT. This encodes CSVGRTGGQGDTQYF.

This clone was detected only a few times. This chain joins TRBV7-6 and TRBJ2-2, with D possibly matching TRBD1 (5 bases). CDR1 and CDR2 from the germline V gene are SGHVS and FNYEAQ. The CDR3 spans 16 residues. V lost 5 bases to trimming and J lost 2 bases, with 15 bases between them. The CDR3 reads CASSPSYRINTGELFF. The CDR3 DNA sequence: TGTGCCAGCAGCCCCTCCTACAGGATTAACACCGGGGAGCTGTTTTTT.

CDR3 coding DNA: TGTGCCAGCAAGGGCGGGAGGTCCTACAATGAGCAGTTCTTC. Protein sequence: CASKGGRSYNEQFF. The genes are TRBV28 and TRBJ2-1; 8 bases agree with TRBD2. V was pared by 7 bases and J by 1 base, with 3 bases of the junction left unmatched. This CDR3 is built from 14 residues. Germline V lookup: CDR1 MDHEN, CDR2 SYDVKM. Full variable domain (remainder filled in from reference TRBV28 and TRBJ2-1): DVKVTQSSRYLVKRTGEKVFLECVQDMDHENMFWYRQDPGLGLRLIYFSYDVKMKEKGDIPEGYSVSREKKERFSLILESASTNQTSMYLCASKGGRSYNEQFFGPGTRLTVL.

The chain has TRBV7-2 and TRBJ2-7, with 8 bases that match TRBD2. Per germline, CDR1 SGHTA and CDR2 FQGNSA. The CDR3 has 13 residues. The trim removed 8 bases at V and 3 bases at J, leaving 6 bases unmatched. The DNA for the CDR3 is TGTGCCAGCGTCGAGGGACTAGGCTACGAGCAGTACTTC. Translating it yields CASVEGLGYEQYF. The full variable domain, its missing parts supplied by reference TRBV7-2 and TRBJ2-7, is GAGVSQSPSNKVTEKGKDVELRCDPISGHTALYWYRQSLGQGLEFLIYFQGNSAPDKSGLPSDRFSAERTGGSVSTLTIQRTQQEDSAVYLCASVEGLGYEQYFGPGTRLTVT.

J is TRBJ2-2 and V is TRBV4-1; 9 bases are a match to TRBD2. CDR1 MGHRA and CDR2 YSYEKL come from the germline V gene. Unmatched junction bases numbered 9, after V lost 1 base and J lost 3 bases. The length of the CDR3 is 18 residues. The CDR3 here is CASSQGTPAGGDTGELFF. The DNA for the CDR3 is TGCGCCAGCAGCCAAGGGACCCCAGCGGGGGGCGACACCGGGGAGCTGTTTTTT.

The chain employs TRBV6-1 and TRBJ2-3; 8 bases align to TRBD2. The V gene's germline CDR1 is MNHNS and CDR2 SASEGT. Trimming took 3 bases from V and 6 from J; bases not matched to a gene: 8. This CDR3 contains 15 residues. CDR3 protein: CASSEGGTRSDTQYF. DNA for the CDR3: TGTGCCAGCAGTGAGGGTGGGACTAGGTCGGATACGCAGTATTTT.

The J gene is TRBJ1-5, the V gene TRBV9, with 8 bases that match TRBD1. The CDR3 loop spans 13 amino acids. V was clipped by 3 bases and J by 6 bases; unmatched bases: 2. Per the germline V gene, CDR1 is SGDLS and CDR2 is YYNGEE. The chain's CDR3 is CASSGTGTQPQHF. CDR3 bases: TGTGCCAGCAGCGGGACAGGGACTCAGCCCCAGCATTTT.

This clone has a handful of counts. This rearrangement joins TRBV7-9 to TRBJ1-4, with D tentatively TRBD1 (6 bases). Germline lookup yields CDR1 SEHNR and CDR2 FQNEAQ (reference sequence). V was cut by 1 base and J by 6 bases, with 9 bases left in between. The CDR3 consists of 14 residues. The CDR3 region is CASSLGTADEKLFF. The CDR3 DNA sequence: TGTGCCAGCAGCTTAGGGACAGCGGATGAAAAACTGTTTTTT.

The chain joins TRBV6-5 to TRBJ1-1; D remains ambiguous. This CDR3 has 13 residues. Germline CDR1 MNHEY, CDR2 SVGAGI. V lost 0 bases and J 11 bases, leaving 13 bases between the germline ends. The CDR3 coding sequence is TGTGCCAGCAGTTACTCGATCGGAACGGGGGCTTTCTTT. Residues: CASSYSIGTGAFF.

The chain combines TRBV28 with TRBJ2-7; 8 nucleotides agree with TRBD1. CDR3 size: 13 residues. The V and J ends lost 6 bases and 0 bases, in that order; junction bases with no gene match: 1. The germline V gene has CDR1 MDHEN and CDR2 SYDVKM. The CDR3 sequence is CASRTGVSYEQYF. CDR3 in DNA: TGTGCCAGCAGGACAGGGGTCTCCTACGAGCAGTACTTC.

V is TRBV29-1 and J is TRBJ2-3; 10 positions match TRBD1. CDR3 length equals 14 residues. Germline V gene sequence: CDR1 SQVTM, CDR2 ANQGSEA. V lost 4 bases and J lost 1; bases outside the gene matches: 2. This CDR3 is CSVAGTGGTDTQYF. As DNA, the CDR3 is TGCAGCGTTGCCGGGACAGGGGGCACAGATACGCAGTATTTT.

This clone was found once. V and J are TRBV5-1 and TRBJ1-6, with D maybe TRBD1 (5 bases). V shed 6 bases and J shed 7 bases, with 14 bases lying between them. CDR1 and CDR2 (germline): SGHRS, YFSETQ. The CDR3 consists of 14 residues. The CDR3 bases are TGCGCCAGCAAAGTCTCAGGGTTGAATTCACCCCTCCACTTT. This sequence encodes CASKVSGLNSPLHF. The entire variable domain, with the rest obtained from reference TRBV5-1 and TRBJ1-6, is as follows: KAGVTQTPRYLIKTRGQQVTLSCSPISGHRSVSWYQQTPGQGLQFLFEYFSETQRNKGNFPGRFSGRQFSNSRSEMNVSTLELGDSALYLCASKVSGLNSPLHFGNGTRLTVT.

The CDR3 is CASSEFAYGGYEQYF. CDR3 nucleotide sequence: TGTGCCAGCAGTGAATTCGCCTACGGGGGGTACGAGCAGTACTTC. J is TRBJ2-7 and V is TRBV25-1, with 7 positions matching TRBD2. Germline V CDR1 and CDR2: MGHDK, SYGVNS. The CDR3 sequence is 15 residues long. The trim removed 1 base at V and 4 bases at J, leaving 7 bases unmatched.

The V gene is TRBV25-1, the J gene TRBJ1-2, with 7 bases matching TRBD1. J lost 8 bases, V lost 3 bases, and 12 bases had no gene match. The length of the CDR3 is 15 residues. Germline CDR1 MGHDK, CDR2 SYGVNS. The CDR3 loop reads CASSERQGLTYGYTF. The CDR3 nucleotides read TGTGCCAGCAGTGAGAGACAGGGTTTGACGTACGGCTACACCTTC.

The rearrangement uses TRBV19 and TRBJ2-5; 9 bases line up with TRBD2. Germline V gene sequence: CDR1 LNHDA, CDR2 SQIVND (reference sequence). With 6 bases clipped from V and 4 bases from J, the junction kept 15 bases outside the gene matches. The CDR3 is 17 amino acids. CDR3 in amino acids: CASSTAVAGGPSETQYF. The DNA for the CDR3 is TGTGCCAGTAGCACCGCGGTGGCGGGAGGGCCGTCAGAGACCCAGTACTTC.

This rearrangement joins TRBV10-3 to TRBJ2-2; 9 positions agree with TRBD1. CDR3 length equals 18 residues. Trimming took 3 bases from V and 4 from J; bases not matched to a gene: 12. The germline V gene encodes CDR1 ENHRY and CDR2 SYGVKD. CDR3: CAISDSLRTGDITGELFF. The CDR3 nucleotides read TGTGCCATCAGTGACTCCCTTAGGACAGGGGATATCACCGGGGAGCTGTTTTTT.

CDR3 residues: CASGPTLGEDNEQFF. The CDR3 DNA sequence: TGTGCTAGTGGTCCCACGTTGGGGGAGGACAATGAGCAGTTCTTC. The chain has TRBV12-5 and TRBJ2-1, with D perhaps matching TRBD2 (6 bases). Trimming shortened V by 5 bases and J by 5 bases, and 16 bases separated the two germline ends. CDR3 length: 15 amino acids. Germline V gene lookup returns CDR1 LGHNT and CDR2 FRNRAP.

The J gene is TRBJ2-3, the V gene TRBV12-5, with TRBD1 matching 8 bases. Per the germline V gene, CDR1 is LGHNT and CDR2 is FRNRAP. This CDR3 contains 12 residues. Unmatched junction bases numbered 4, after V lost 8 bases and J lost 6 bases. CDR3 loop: CASTGGLDTQYF. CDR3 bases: TGTGCTAGTACAGGGGGGTTGGATACGCAGTATTTT.

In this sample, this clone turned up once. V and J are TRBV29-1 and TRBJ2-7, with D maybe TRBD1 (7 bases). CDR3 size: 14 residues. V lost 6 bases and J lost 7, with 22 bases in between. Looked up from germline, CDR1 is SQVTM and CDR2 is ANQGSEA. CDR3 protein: CSVRITGDWREQYF. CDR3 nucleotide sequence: TGCAGCGTGCGGATTACAGGGGACTGGAGAGAGCAGTACTTC.

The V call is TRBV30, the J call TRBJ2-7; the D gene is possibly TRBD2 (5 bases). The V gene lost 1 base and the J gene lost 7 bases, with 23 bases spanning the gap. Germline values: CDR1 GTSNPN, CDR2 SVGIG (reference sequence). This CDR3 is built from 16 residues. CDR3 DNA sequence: TGTGCCTGGAGTGACCCGGACGGATACATGTCGGGGGAGCAGTACTTC. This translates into CAWSDPDGYMSGEQYF.

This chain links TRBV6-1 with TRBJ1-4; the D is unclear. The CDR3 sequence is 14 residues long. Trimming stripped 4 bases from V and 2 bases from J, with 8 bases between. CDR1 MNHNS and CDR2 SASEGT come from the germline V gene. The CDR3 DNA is TGTGCCAGCAGTGCGGGTCTGACTAATGAAAAACTGTTTTTT. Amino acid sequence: CASSAGLTNEKLFF.